Listed below are T cell receptor beta chains from one sample, sequenced in a study of CD8+CD57+ T cells in acquired aplastic anemia. MiXCR, applied by TCRdb to the reads, yields one record per CDR3 protein. The sample consists of about 190,000 distinct CDR3 sequences, about 64% of them appearing once. Sample: sorted CD4+, CD8+, or CD8+CD57+ T cells (not recorded which) from PBMCs. These receptors were obtained from a human donor with severe aplastic anemia or a healthy control (not recorded which). CDR3s include the opening cysteine and the closing phenylalanine or tryptophan. D genes are given only for firm matches. Not every row has a clone size; where given, it reads once, few, many or a size class.

d_gene: NA
abundance: NA
j_gene: TRBJ2-1
v_gene: TRBV27
CDR3nt: TGTGCCAGCAACCCCGACCCAACGGACAATGAGCAGTTCTTC
CDR3aa: CASNPDPTDNEQFF

d_gene: NA
abundance: NA
j_gene: TRBJ1-2
v_gene: TRBV7-9
CDR3nt: TGTGCCAGCACCAACACAGACTGGGGGGCGCTAGGCTACACCTTC
CDR3aa: CASTNTDWGALGYTF

d_gene: NA
abundance: few
j_gene: TRBJ2-7
v_gene: TRBV10-3
CDR3nt: TGTGCCATCAGTGAGATGGCCTACGAGCAGTACTTC
CDR3aa: CAISEMAYEQYF

d_gene: NA
abundance: NA
j_gene: TRBJ2-1
v_gene: TRBV10-1
CDR3nt: TGCGCCAGCAGTGAGTCTACGGGCGATGAGCAGTTCTTC
CDR3aa: CASSESTGDEQFF

d_gene: TRBD1
abundance: NA
j_gene: TRBJ1-1
v_gene: TRBV19
CDR3nt: TGTGCCAGTAGTATAGGGGCAGGGGGGAGCACTGAAGCTTTCTTT
CDR3aa: CASSIGAGGSTEAFF

d_gene: TRBD1
abundance: NA
j_gene: TRBJ1-1
v_gene: TRBV20-1
CDR3nt: TGCAGTGCTGGCCTACCTACAGGGGGGAACACTGAAGCTTTCTTT
CDR3aa: CSAGLPTGGNTEAFF

d_gene: NA
abundance: NA
j_gene: TRBJ1-3
v_gene: TRBV20-1
CDR3nt: TGCAGTGCTAGTACGTCGGGAGCTGGAAACACCATATATTTT
CDR3aa: CSASTSGAGNTIYF

d_gene: TRBD1
abundance: few
j_gene: TRBJ1-6
v_gene: TRBV19
CDR3nt: TGTGCCAGTAGTACTCCCGGGACAGGGAATTCACCCCTCCACTTT
CDR3aa: CASSTPGTGNSPLHF

d_gene: TRBD1
abundance: NA
j_gene: TRBJ2-2
v_gene: TRBV7-3
CDR3nt: TGTGCCTGGGGGGACAGGGAAATCGCTGGCAGCGGGGAGCTGTTTTTT
CDR3aa: CAWGDREIAGSGELFF

d_gene: TRBD1
abundance: NA
j_gene: TRBJ2-7
v_gene: TRBV4-3
CDR3nt: TGCGCCAGCAGCCAAGATTCCCCGACAGGGACCTACGAGCAGTACTTC
CDR3aa: CASSQDSPTGTYEQYF

d_gene: TRBD2
abundance: NA
j_gene: TRBJ2-3
v_gene: TRBV7-6
CDR3nt: TGTGCCAGCAGCCTCACTAGCGGGCTCACAGATACGCAGTATTTT
CDR3aa: CASSLTSGLTDTQYF

d_gene: TRBD1
abundance: NA
j_gene: TRBJ2-1
v_gene: TRBV10-3
CDR3nt: TGTGCCATCAGTGACCGGGACAGGGATGGAAATGAGCAGTTCTTC
CDR3aa: CAISDRDRDGNEQFF

d_gene: NA
abundance: few
j_gene: TRBJ2-1
v_gene: TRBV27
CDR3nt: TGTGCCAGCAGTTTATCAAGGGGATTGTTAAATGAGCAGTTCTTC
CDR3aa: CASSLSRGLLNEQFF

d_gene: NA
abundance: few
j_gene: TRBJ1-1
v_gene: TRBV9
CDR3nt: TGTGCCAGCAGCGTAGTGAATGGTGAAGCTTTCTTT
CDR3aa: CASSVVNGEAFF

d_gene: NA
abundance: NA
j_gene: TRBJ2-2
v_gene: TRBV30
CDR3nt: TGTGCCTGGAGTCCCAAACAGGGTGTTCGGACCGGGGAGCTGTTTTTT
CDR3aa: CAWSPKQGVRTGELFF

d_gene: NA
abundance: NA
j_gene: TRBJ1-1
v_gene: TRBV10-3
CDR3nt: TGTGCCACCAATCCAGGGAACACTGAAGCTTCCTTC
CDR3aa: CATNPGNTEASF

d_gene: NA
abundance: NA
j_gene: TRBJ2-5
v_gene: TRBV7-3
CDR3nt: TGTGCCAGCAGCTTACCTTTAAGAGAGACCCAGTACTTC
CDR3aa: CASSLPLRETQYF

d_gene: NA
abundance: NA
j_gene: TRBJ1-2
v_gene: TRBV29-1
CDR3nt: TGCAGCGGATTTCAGGGTGTCGACTATGGCTACACCTTC
CDR3aa: CSGFQGVDYGYTF

d_gene: NA
abundance: many
j_gene: TRBJ2-5
v_gene: TRBV20-1
CDR3nt: TGCAGTGCTAAATCTGAGGGGGGGCCCTCAGAGACCCAGTACTTC
CDR3aa: CSAKSEGGPSETQYF

d_gene: NA
abundance: NA
j_gene: TRBJ2-7
v_gene: TRBV7-9
CDR3nt: TGCGCCAGCTCCCGAGCCGGTGGGTCGAGCGAGCAGTACTTC
CDR3aa: CASSRAGGSSEQYF

d_gene: NA
abundance: once
j_gene: TRBJ2-5
v_gene: TRBV7-6
CDR3nt: TGTGCCAGCAGCTTAGGCTCCGGGGCAAACAAAGAGACCCAGTACTTC
CDR3aa: CASSLGSGANKETQYF

d_gene: NA
abundance: NA
j_gene: TRBJ2-3
v_gene: TRBV9
CDR3nt: TGTGCCAGCAGCGCCGAAGACGGTAGCACAGATACGCAGTATTTT
CDR3aa: CASSAEDGSTDTQYF

d_gene: NA
abundance: NA
j_gene: TRBJ1-5
v_gene: TRBV19
CDR3nt: TGTGCCAGTAGTATACCTTACGGGGGTAGCAATCAGCCCCAGCATTTT
CDR3aa: CASSIPYGGSNQPQHF

d_gene: TRBD1
abundance: NA
j_gene: TRBJ1-4
v_gene: TRBV10-3
CDR3nt: TGTGCCATCAGGTCGGGACAGATAGATGAAAAACTGTTTTTT
CDR3aa: CAIRSGQIDEKLFF

d_gene: TRBD1
abundance: NA
j_gene: TRBJ1-3
v_gene: TRBV7-8
CDR3nt: TGTGCCAGCAGCTTAGTCCGACAGGGCTACGGAAACACCATATATTTT
CDR3aa: CASSLVRQGYGNTIYF

d_gene: TRBD2
abundance: few
j_gene: TRBJ2-3
v_gene: TRBV18
CDR3nt: TGTGCCAGCTCACCTTTCGGACTAGCCGGGGAGAATACGCAGTATTTT
CDR3aa: CASSPFGLAGENTQYF

d_gene: NA
abundance: NA
j_gene: TRBJ2-5
v_gene: TRBV20-1
CDR3nt: TGCAGTGCTAGTCTTACTAGAGGAGAGACCCAGTACTTC
CDR3aa: CSASLTRGETQYF

d_gene: TRBD2
abundance: many
j_gene: TRBJ2-1
v_gene: TRBV12-3/TRBV12-4
CDR3nt: TGTGCCAGCAGCCAGGGACTAGCGGGGGTTGGGGAGCAGTTCTTC
CDR3aa: CASSQGLAGVGEQFF